One sample yielded the 29 T cell receptor beta chains listed below, sequenced in a study of blood T cell repertoires in COVID-19. The protocol was immunoSEQ multiplex PCR, while the TCRdb copy is restricted to in-frame clones and leaves out a portion. Found here are 85,000 to 90,000 clones, less than 95% of them singletons; the top ten hold about 2.5%. Sequencing input: peripheral blood. These receptors originate from a human donor with active COVID-19. The donor label of this sample is uncertain.

The chain uses TRBV9 and TRBJ2-2; 9 nucleotides align to TRBD2. CDR3 length: 17 amino acids. Germline V gene data show CDR1 as SGDLS and CDR2 as YYNGEE. V shed 4 bases and J 5 bases; nucleotides not matched to a gene: 12. The CDR3 is CASSPVSSGGPTGELFF. The CDR3 DNA is TGTGCCAGCAGCCCCGTGTCGAGCGGGGGGCCTACCGGGGAGCTGTTTTTT.

The DNA of the CDR3 is TGTGCCAGCAGGGGCAGACAGGGTAGTTTCTACGAGCAGTACTTC. Its translation is CASRGRQGSFYEQYF. The rearrangement joins TRBV5-6 to TRBJ2-7, with 7 nucleotides matching TRBD1. Germline loops: CDR1 SGHDT, CDR2 YYEEEE. This CDR3 is 15 amino acids long. Trimming took 5 bases from V and 3 from J; bases not matched to a gene: 11. The entire variable domain, with the rest obtained from reference TRBV5-6 and TRBJ2-7, is as follows: DAGVTQSPTHLIKTRGQQVTLRCSPKSGHDTVSWYQQALGQGPQFIFQYYEEEERQRGNFPDRFSGHQFPNYSSELNVNALLLGDSALYLCASRGRQGSFYEQYFGPGTRLTVT.

This chain uses TRBV28 with TRBJ2-5; TRBD2 might be the D (5 bases). Germline loops: CDR1 MDHEN, CDR2 SYDVKM. The V gene lost 6 bases and the J gene lost 1 base, with 15 bases spanning the gap. There are 15 residues in the CDR3. In DNA form, the CDR3 reads TGTGCCAGCAGGCCTCAAAACGGGATCCAAGAGACCCAGTACTTC. The encoded protein is CASRPQNGIQETQYF.

The V and J genes are TRBV12-3 or TRBV12-4 and TRBJ1-2; 7 nucleotides match TRBD1. J gave up 6 bases and V 6 bases, and 7 bases lay outside the gene matches. There are 13 residues in the CDR3. CDR3 bases: TGTGCCAGCAGACGAGACAGGGTCCATGGCTACACCTTC. Translating gives CASRRDRVHGYTF.

This chain uses TRBV16 with TRBJ2-5; weak D call: TRBD1 (6 bases). This CDR3 has 18 amino acids. CDR1 is KGHSY and CDR2 is FQNENV in the germline V gene. Trimming removed 4 bases at V and 1 base at J, with 22 bases between. CDR3 in amino acids: CASSPRGGLKVLQETQYF. DNA for the CDR3: TGTGCCAGCAGCCCTCGAGGGGGTTTAAAGGTCCTCCAAGAGACCCAGTACTTC.

The chain couples TRBV3-1 (or the pseudogene TRBV3-2) to TRBJ2-3, with D possibly matching TRBD1 (6 bases). Germline assignment: CDR1 LGHDT and CDR2 YNNKEL (reference sequence). V was cut by 0 bases and J by 4 bases, with 11 bases left in between. The CDR3 spans 15 residues. The CDR3 DNA is TGTGCCAGCAGCCAAGATCGAGGGGGTGCAGATACGCAGTATTTT. As protein: CASSQDRGGADTQYF.

The chain couples TRBV21-1 to TRBJ1-6; the tabulated D call, TRBD1, remains unverified against the DNA. TRBV21-1 is classified as a pseudogene. The CDR3 is 15 residues long. The CDR3 loop is CASSKGGTGKTPLHF. In DNA form, the CDR3 reads TGTGCCAGCAGCAAAGGGGGGACAGGGAAGACACCCCTCCACTTT.

The CDR3 DNA is TGTGCCAGCAGCTCGACCCCGACTTCCTCCTACGAGCAGTACTTC. Its translation: CASSSTPTSSYEQYF. The chain couples TRBV11-2 to TRBJ2-7, with no clear D. Between the trimmed V and J ends, which lost 4 bases and 0 bases, there was a span of 13 bases. The CDR3 runs to 15 residues. The germline V gene has CDR1 SGHAT and CDR2 FQNNGV.

The rearrangement joins TRBV2 to TRBJ1-6, with TRBD1 matching over 9 bases. The V gene's germline CDR1 is SNHLY and CDR2 FYNNEI. The CDR3 contains 13 residues. J gave up 6 bases and V 8 bases, and 2 bases lay outside the gene matches. CDR3 coding DNA: TGTGCCAGCGGGGACAGGGCTAATTCACCCCTCCACTTT. Translating gives CASGDRANSPLHF.

The gene calls are TRBV28 and TRBJ2-7; a possible D gene is TRBD1 (6 bases). CDR3 size: 15 residues. V lost 5 bases and J 2 bases, leaving 16 bases between the germline ends. CDR1 and CDR2 from the germline V gene are MDHEN and SYDVKM. The CDR3 coding sequence is TGTGCCAGCAGTAGCCAGGGGACACCAACCTACGAGCAGTACTTC. As protein: CASSSQGTPTYEQYF.

This sequence joins TRBV28 and TRBJ1-4, with a weak D call TRBD1 (5 bases). CDR1 is MDHEN and CDR2 is SYDVKM in the germline V gene. This CDR3 has 12 residues. Trimming removed 2 bases from V and 16 bases from J, with 14 bases in between. CDR3 amino acids: CASSLNQGVEFF. CDR3 in DNA: TGTGCCAGCAGTTTAAACCAGGGTGTAGAGTTTTTT.

This chain uses TRBV6-5 with TRBJ1-1, with TRBD1 matching 9 bases. The V gene's germline CDR1 is MNHEY and CDR2 SVGAGI. J gave up 4 bases and V 6 bases, and 6 bases lay outside the gene matches. The CDR3 length is 14 residues. The CDR3 protein is CASSADRGSTEAFF. CDR3 DNA: TGTGCCAGCAGCGCCGACAGGGGGAGCACTGAAGCTTTCTTT.

The chain is built from TRBV27 and TRBJ2-3; 9 nucleotides line up with TRBD1. V gave up 5 bases and J gave up 3 bases; unmatched junction bases: 6. The CDR3 totals 15 residues. Germline V gives CDR1 MNHEY, CDR2 SMNVEV (reference sequence). The CDR3 DNA is TGTGCCAGCAGTCCCGGGACAGGGCCGACAGATACGCAGTATTTT. The encoded protein is CASSPGTGPTDTQYF.

Comments on this clone: Sequence at one end of the junction differs from germline and may be a read error. The rearrangement uses TRBV6-6 and TRBJ1-1; 10 nucleotides agree with TRBD1. There are 16 residues in the CDR3. In germline, CDR1 is MNHNY, CDR2 SVGAGI (reference sequence). The DNA of the CDR3 is TGTGCCAGCAAAGACAGGGGGCTTGGTCGGGTCACTGAAACTTTCTTT. It translates to CASKDRGLGRVTETFF.

The V and J genes are TRBV27 and TRBJ2-7; D uncertain. The CDR3 runs 14 residues. Germline V lookup: CDR1 MNHEY, CDR2 SMNVEV (reference sequence). V was pared by 3 bases and J by 2 bases, with 11 bases between. CDR3 sequence reads: CASSFGDGAYEQYF. CDR3 coding DNA: TGTGCCAGCAGTTTTGGAGACGGAGCCTACGAGCAGTACTTC.

This clone was recorded once. The chain recombines TRBV3-1 (or the pseudogene TRBV3-2) with TRBJ1-2; D gene unclear. Germline V CDR1 and CDR2: LGHDT, YNNKEL (reference sequence). V gave up 2 bases and J gave up 3 bases, with 7 bases separating them. This CDR3 has 13 residues. The CDR3 here is CASSQLIDYGYTF. DNA of the CDR3: TGTGCCAGCAGCCAATTAATAGACTATGGCTACACCTTC.

This clone showed up just once. The J gene is TRBJ1-1, the V gene TRBV6-5; D unclear. The CDR3 totals 12 residues. CDR1 is MNHEY, CDR2 SVGAGI, per germline. With 7 bases removed from V and 6 bases from J, the gap between germline ends came to 12 bases. The CDR3 sequence: CASTLPGSEAFF. The CDR3 DNA reads as TGTGCCAGCACCCTACCGGGGTCTGAAGCTTTCTTT.

The chain links TRBV7-2 to TRBJ2-2, with 10 bases identical to TRBD2. V was pared by 3 bases and J by 6 bases, with 4 bases of the junction left unmatched. In germline, CDR1 is SGHTA, CDR2 FQGNSA. The CDR3 contains 15 residues. CDR3 in amino acids: CASSFLAGEAGELFF. CDR3 DNA sequence: TGTGCCAGCAGCTTCCTAGCGGGGGAGGCCGGGGAGCTGTTTTTT. The whole variable domain, remainder taken from reference TRBV7-2 and TRBJ2-2, is GAGVSQSPSNKVTEKGKDVELRCDPISGHTALYWYRQSLGQGLEFLIYFQGNSAPDKSGLPSDRFSAERTGGSVSTLTIQRTQQEDSAVYLCASSFLAGEAGELFFGEGSRLTVL.

A single count supports this clone. The chain is built from TRBV18 and TRBJ1-6; D is unresolved. Germline CDR1 reads KGHSH; CDR2 reads LQKENI. The CDR3 has 14 residues. Deletions cut 3 bases from V and 7 bases from J, with 10 bases between. Here the CDR3 DNA reads TGTGCCAGCTCACCTAGCCGGGAAAATTCACCCCTCCACTTT. Its translation is CASSPSRENSPLHF.

Comment on this clone: At one boundary the junction diverges from the germline segment, which might be a read error. The rearrangement links TRBV15 to TRBJ1-2; 7 bases align to TRBD1. The CDR3 runs 14 residues. Looked up from germline, CDR1 is LNHNV and CDR2 is YYDKDF (reference sequence). The CDR3 coding sequence is TGTGCCACCAGCTCCCTACCCGACAACAGGGGTAGCGCCTTC. It specifies CATSSLPDNRGSAF.

This chain links TRBV6-5 with TRBJ1-2, with 12 positions matching TRBD1. The CDR3 spans 15 residues. In germline, CDR1 is MNHEY, CDR2 SVGAGI. V gave up 4 bases and J gave up 4 bases; unmatched junction bases: 4. This CDR3 reads CASSWGQGAGYGYTF. Here the CDR3 DNA reads TGTGCCAGCAGTTGGGGACAGGGGGCTGGCTATGGCTACACCTTC.

The J gene is TRBJ2-3, the V gene TRBV2; 7 nucleotides line up with TRBD2. Germline V gene sequence: CDR1 SNHLY, CDR2 FYNNEI. V lost 1 base, J lost 2 bases, and 3 bases stayed unmatched. The CDR3 runs 15 residues. This chain's CDR3 is CASSEEGGSTDTQYF. CDR3 nucleotide sequence: TGTGCCAGCAGTGAAGAGGGAGGGTCCACAGATACGCAGTATTTT.

The chain has TRBV19 and TRBJ2-5; possibly TRBD1 for D (8 bases). The CDR3 consists of 14 residues. Looked up from germline, CDR1 is LNHDA and CDR2 is SQIVND (reference sequence). Trimming removed 7 bases at V and 4 bases at J, with 16 bases between. The CDR3 DNA follows: TGTGCCAGTACCCTGGGAGGGACAGGAGAGACCCAGTACTTC. It codes for CASTLGGTGETQYF.

This rearrangement joins TRBV28 to TRBJ1-2; the match to TRBD1 covers 7 bases. The length of the CDR3 is 16 residues. Germline CDR1 is MDHEN and CDR2 is SYDVKM. With V trimmed by 5 bases and J by 2 bases, 11 bases remained unmatched. CDR3 nucleotides: TGTGCCAGCAGTCGACCTAGCCCGGGACAGAACTATGGCTACACCTTC. Its translation: CASSRPSPGQNYGYTF.

V and J are TRBV4-2 and TRBJ2-5; no reliable D call. The CDR3 totals 13 residues. Between the trimmed V and J ends, which lost 0 bases and 5 bases, there was a span of 7 bases. The germline CDR1 and CDR2 sequences are LGHNA and YNFKEQ. The CDR3 spells CASSQDESETQYF. Written as DNA, the CDR3 is TGTGCCAGCAGCCAAGATGAGAGTGAGACCCAGTACTTC.

The chain uses TRBV5-6 and TRBJ2-2; D uncertain. Trimming left V 0 bases short and J 0 bases short, with 9 bases between. Germline values: CDR1 SGHDT, CDR2 YYEEEE. The CDR3 is made up of 16 amino acids. CDR3 loop: CASSLVGGANTGELFF. The DNA for the CDR3 is TGTGCCAGCAGCTTGGTTGGCGGTGCGAACACCGGGGAGCTGTTTTTT. Complete variable domain (other parts from reference TRBV5-6 and TRBJ2-2): DAGVTQSPTHLIKTRGQQVTLRCSPKSGHDTVSWYQQALGQGPQFIFQYYEEEERQRGNFPDRFSGHQFPNYSSELNVNALLLGDSALYLCASSLVGGANTGELFFGEGSRLTVL.

V usage is TRBV28 and J usage is TRBJ1-2, with TRBD1 matching 8 bases. Trimming took 3 bases from V and 2 from J; bases not matched to a gene: 8. Germline V CDR1 and CDR2: MDHEN, SYDVKM. The CDR3 extends over 16 amino acids. CDR3 loop: CASSFQSGGANYGYTF. CDR3 sequence (DNA): TGTGCCAGCAGTTTCCAATCAGGGGGCGCCAACTATGGCTACACCTTC.

V is TRBV2 and J is TRBJ1-1; D unresolved. Between the trimmed V and J ends, which lost 3 bases and 6 bases, there was a span of 14 bases. CDR3 size: 14 residues. Germline CDR1 and CDR2: SNHLY and FYNNEI. The CDR3 spells CASSEVSAAAEAFF. In DNA, the CDR3 is TGTGCCAGCAGTGAGGTGTCGGCGGCGGCTGAAGCTTTCTTT.

The chain combines TRBV12-3 or TRBV12-4 with TRBJ1-1; D might be TRBD1 (6 bases). Trimming cost V 6 bases and J 10 bases, with 12 bases left between them. The CDR3 contains 11 residues. The CDR3 coding sequence is TGTGCCAGCAGCACAGGGTTCGGAGCTTTCTTT. Encoded protein: CASSTGFGAFF.